The next 31 T cell receptor beta chains were all read from a single sample in a study of blood T cells in healthy people across ages. It was with a sample-barcoded 5' primer and a J-beta primer mix that a second PCR of roughly 6 to 11 cycles was run. TCRdb re-derived calls from the 5' RACE reads in MiXCR, one entry per CDR3 protein. The profile covers about 970,000 distinct CDR3 sequences, with about 53% appearing a single time and roughly a fifth taken by the ten largest. Sequenced: blood. Receptors were obtained from an older woman in good health.

Regarding this clonotype: A junction boundary mismatches the germline segment, possibly from a read error. V is TRBV29-1 and J is TRBJ2-5, with D uncertain. The CDR3 totals 11 residues. Germline V CDR1 and CDR2: SQVTM, ANQGSEA. This chain's CDR3 is CSGEMYPTQYF. The DNA of the CDR3 is TGCAGCGGTGAAATGTACCCGACCCAGTACTTC.

This clonotype came up a few times. This chain joins TRBV11-2 and TRBJ2-4; D uncertain. The CDR3 runs 13 residues. CDR1 is SGHAT and CDR2 is FQNNGV in the germline V gene. Trimming pared 2 bases from V and 9 bases from J, leaving 11 bases between. The CDR3 region is CASSLSPMPIQYF. The CDR3 nucleotides read TGTGCCAGCAGCTTATCCCCGATGCCCATTCAGTACTTC.

J is TRBJ2-1 and V is TRBV6-5; the match to TRBD2 covers 7 bases. Germline V gene lookup returns CDR1 MNHEY and CDR2 SVGAGI. V was clipped by 8 bases and J by 7 bases; unmatched bases: 8. The length of the CDR3 is 13 residues. The CDR3 DNA reads TGTGCCAGCGGCACTAGCGTCTGGAATGAGCAGTTCTTC. This gives the protein CASGTSVWNEQFF.

The CDR3 bases are TGTGCCAGCAGCACAGTCACTGGGGCCAACGTCCTGACTTTC. Its translation is CASSTVTGANVLTF. This chain links TRBV11-2 with TRBJ2-6, with D uncertain. In germline, CDR1 is SGHAT, CDR2 FQNNGV. V was cut by 5 bases and J by 2 bases, with 7 bases left in between. The CDR3 runs 14 residues.

The chain recombines TRBV20-1 with TRBJ2-3, with D hard to call. This CDR3 has 10 residues. Trimming took off 6 bases at V and 11 bases at J, with 12 bases between the two ends. Germline CDR1 is DFQATT and CDR2 is SNEGSKA (reference sequence). The CDR3 spells CSARRMGQYF. CDR3 nucleotides: TGCAGTGCAAGAAGGATGGGGCAGTATTTT.

The chain has TRBV7-6 and TRBJ2-3; tentative D call: TRBD1 (5 bases). Germline assignment: CDR1 SGHVS and CDR2 FNYEAQ. V was pared by 10 bases and J by 2 bases, with 13 bases between. The CDR3 has 13 amino acids. The CDR3: CAIRQPITDTQYF. DNA of the CDR3: TGTGCCATACGACAGCCGATCACAGATACGCAGTATTTT.

The chain couples TRBV30 to TRBJ2-5; TRBD1 aligns across 8 bases. The CDR3 has 14 residues. Germline lookup yields CDR1 GTSNPN and CDR2 SVGIG (reference sequence). Losses at the gene ends were 5 bases for V and 3 bases for J; bases not matched to a gene: 8. In DNA, the CDR3 is TGTGCCTGGGGACAGGGAGTCTGGGAAGAGACCCAGTACTTC. Its translation: CAWGQGVWEETQYF.

This clonotype was picked up a small number of times. The CDR3 DNA sequence: TGTGCCAGCAGTACGGGCCAGGGAGTCGCAGATACGCAGTATTTT. Translating it yields CASSTGQGVADTQYF. J is TRBJ2-3 and V is TRBV13; either TRBD1 or TRBD2 may fit D (5 bases each). V lost 6 bases and J 4 bases, leaving 17 bases between the germline ends. Germline V gene lookup returns CDR1 PRHDT and CDR2 FYEKMQ (reference sequence). This CDR3 contains 15 residues.

This clonotype was observed a handful of times. This chain uses TRBV6-1 with TRBJ2-3; 10 positions match TRBD2. In germline, CDR1 is MNHNS, CDR2 SASEGT. Losses at the gene ends were 6 bases for V and 0 bases for J; bases not matched to a gene: 9. The CDR3 extends over 17 amino acids. As DNA, the CDR3 is TGTGCCAGCAGGGTCGGACTAGCGGAGACTAGCACAGATACGCAGTATTTT. Amino acid sequence: CASRVGLAETSTDTQYF.

This clonotype has more than one count but fewer than ten. V usage is TRBV7-2 and J usage is TRBJ1-6; a weak D match, TRBD1 (5 bases). The germline V gene has CDR1 SGHTA and CDR2 FQGNSA. This CDR3 has 17 residues. V dropped 4 bases and J dropped 7 bases, with 20 bases sitting between them. CDR3 sequence reads: CASSSLWSAQANSPLHF. The CDR3 region has the DNA TGTGCCAGCAGCTCCCTTTGGTCGGCACAGGCGAATTCACCCCTCCACTTT.

Of note for this clonotype: The junction and the germline gene differ at one end; a read error may be behind it. The chain is built from TRBV6-2 or TRBV6-3 and TRBJ2-3; perhaps TRBD1 as D (5 bases). Germline assignment: CDR1 MNHEY and CDR2 SVGEGT. This CDR3 spans 15 amino acids. The CDR3 reads CVSTYRRTRTDTQYF. CDR3 nucleotide sequence: TGTGTCAGCACCTACAGGCGGACCCGCACAGATACGCAGTATTTT.

This clonotype was seen only a few times. The rearrangement joins TRBV30 to TRBJ2-4, with D possibly matching TRBD2 (6 bases). Judging by the DNA end, TRBJ2-5 fits better; the J call may be wrong. The CDR3 is made up of 14 amino acids. Germline CDR1 and CDR2: GTSNPN and SVGIG (reference sequence). CDR3 DNA sequence: TGTGCCTGGAACAATGGAGGGACCGACGAGACCCAGTACTTC. Its translation is CAWNNGGTDETQYF.

The chain has TRBV7-8 and TRBJ2-2; no firm D call. Trimming removed 2 bases at V and 5 bases at J, with 9 bases between. There are 14 residues in the CDR3. In germline, CDR1 is SGHVS, CDR2 FQNEAQ. CDR3 sequence reads: CASSLFGRTGELFF. CDR3 DNA: TGTGCCAGCAGCTTATTCGGACGGACCGGGGAGCTGTTTTTT.

The V call is TRBV20-1, the J call TRBJ2-5; D is ambiguous. The CDR3 covers 14 residues. Per the germline V gene, CDR1 is DFQATT and CDR2 is SNEGSKA (reference sequence). The V end was cut by 5 bases, the J end by 6 bases, with 19 bases between. DNA for the CDR3: TGCAGTGCTGGCGTTATTTCGAGCCTCAAGACCCAGTACTTC. Its protein product is CSAGVISSLKTQYF.

The chain is built from TRBV4-1 and TRBJ2-5; 7 nucleotides agree with TRBD1. This CDR3 comprises 14 residues. The germline CDR1 and CDR2 sequences are MGHRA and YSYEKL. After removal of 4 bases from V and 3 bases from J, the junction contained 5 bases not matched to a gene. In DNA form, the CDR3 reads TGCGCCAGCAGCCGCCCGGGACAGAAAGAGACCCAGTACTTC. Translation gives CASSRPGQKETQYF.

A word on this clonotype: A read error may produce the germline difference seen at one junction end. The chain has TRBV9 and TRBJ2-7; TRBD1 is a possible D gene (6 bases). CDR1 is SGDLS and CDR2 is YYNGEE in the germline V gene. The CDR3 has 15 residues. DNA of the CDR3: TGTGCCTGCAGCGTTGGGGTAAAAGGGGGTTACGAGCAGTACTTC. This codes for CACSVGVKGGYEQYF.

This clonotype appeared many times. This sequence joins TRBV27 and TRBJ1-5; 10 bases map to TRBD1. CDR3 length: 14 residues. The germline V gene encodes CDR1 MNHEY and CDR2 SMNVEV (reference sequence). The V segment lost 6 bases and the J segment 5 bases; nucleotides outside the gene matches: 4. CDR3 sequence reads: CASSRDRGDQPQHF. The CDR3 region has the DNA TGTGCCAGCAGCCGGGACAGGGGCGATCAGCCCCAGCATTTT.

The gene calls are TRBV29-1 and TRBJ1-1; D is unresolved. The CDR3 runs 12 residues. Germline assignment: CDR1 SQVTM and CDR2 ANQGSEA. V was shortened by 7 bases and J by 0 bases, with 9 bases between the two germline ends. CDR3 nucleotides: TGCAGCGCCGCTCTCCTGAACACTGAAGCTTTCTTT. As protein: CSAALLNTEAFF. Based on the CDR3 plus reference TRBV29-1 and TRBJ1-1, the full variable domain is SAVISQKPSRDICQRGTSLTIQCQVDSQVTMMFWYRQQPGQSLTLIATANQGSEATYESGFVIDKFPISRPNLTFSTLTVSNMSPEDSSIYLCSAALLNTEAFFGQGTRLTVV.

This clonotype was recorded at least ten times. The chain recombines TRBV12-3 or TRBV12-4 with TRBJ2-5; D uncertain. The CDR3 runs 12 residues. Trimming removed 3 bases at V and 0 bases at J, with 2 bases between. CDR3 in amino acids: CASSFYQETQYF. The CDR3 region has the DNA TGTGCCAGCAGTTTCTACCAAGAGACCCAGTACTTC.

V and J are TRBV15 and TRBJ2-7; perhaps TRBD1 as D (6 bases). V lost 0 bases and J lost 6, with 9 bases in between. The CDR3 has 13 amino acids. CDR1 is LNHNV and CDR2 is YYDKDF in the germline V gene (reference sequence). In DNA form, the CDR3 reads TGTGCCACCAGCAGAGACCTACAGGGCGAGCAGTACTTC. Translated: CATSRDLQGEQYF. Full variable domain (missing parts from reference TRBV15 and TRBJ2-7): DAMVIQNPRYQVTQFGKPVTLSCSQTLNHNVMYWYQQKSSQAPKLLFHYYDKDFNNEADTPDNFQSRRPNTSFCFLDIRSPGLGDTAMYLCATSRDLQGEQYFGPGTRLTVT.

Written as DNA, the CDR3 is TGCAGTGCTAGAGAAGAACTAATCAGGGCCAACGTCCTGACTTTC. This translates into CSAREELIRANVLTF. The V call is TRBV20-1, the J call TRBJ2-6, with D unresolved. Germline V CDR1 and CDR2: DFQATT, SNEGSKA (reference sequence). Between the trimmed V and J ends, which lost 0 bases and 5 bases, there was a span of 11 bases. CDR3 size: 15 residues.

The J gene is TRBJ2-1, the V gene TRBV11-2; 10 bases are a match to TRBD2. Germline CDR1 SGHAT, CDR2 FQNNGV. The CDR3 contains 18 residues. Losses at the gene ends were 8 bases for V and 0 bases for J; bases not matched to a gene: 13. The DNA for the CDR3 is TGTGCCAGCGGGAGGAATAGCGGGAGGACCAGCTCCTACAATGAGCAGTTCTTC. Amino acids: CASGRNSGRTSSYNEQFF.

The V gene is TRBV25-1, the J gene TRBJ1-4; D uncertain. Trimming cost V 2 bases and J 7 bases, with 11 bases left between them. Looked up from germline, CDR1 is MGHDK and CDR2 is SYGVNS. The CDR3 consists of 14 residues. The CDR3: CASSEQASTEKLFF. Here the CDR3 DNA reads TGTGCCAGCAGTGAACAGGCGTCGACTGAAAAACTGTTTTTT. Variable domain in full (rest from reference TRBV25-1 and TRBJ1-4): EADIYQTPRYLVIGTGKKITLECSQTMGHDKMYWYQQDPGMELHLIHYSYGVNSTEKGDLSSESTVSRIRTEHFPLTLESARPSHTSQYLCASSEQASTEKLFFGSGTQLSVL.

V gene TRBV7-9 combines with J gene TRBJ1-1, with D possibly being TRBD1 (5 bases). The CDR3 is 15 residues long. Between the trimmed V and J ends, which lost 1 base and 7 bases, there was a span of 16 bases. CDR1 and CDR2 from the germline V gene are SEHNR and FQNEAQ (reference sequence). As DNA, the CDR3 is TGTGCCAGCAGCTTAGGTCTGGCAGGGACCTGTGAAGCTTTCTTT. This sequence encodes CASSLGLAGTCEAFF.

The chain employs TRBV6-1 and TRBJ2-7, with no clear D. CDR1 is MNHNS, CDR2 SASEGT, per germline. Trimming pared 11 bases from V and 6 bases from J, leaving 20 bases between. This CDR3 contains 13 residues. In DNA, the CDR3 is TGTGCCTGCAAGAATCCGGGTTCAGGCGAGCAGTACTTC. Encoded protein: CACKNPGSGEQYF.

V gene TRBV7-9 combines with J gene TRBJ1-2; D perhaps matches TRBD1 (5 bases). From germline, CDR1 is SEHNR and CDR2 FQNEAQ (reference sequence). V was cut by 5 bases and J by 2 bases, with 12 bases left in between. There are 14 residues in the CDR3. The CDR3, as DNA: TGTGCCAGCAGCCGGGACGGACGGAACTATGGCTACACCTTC. As protein: CASSRDGRNYGYTF.

The chain uses TRBV6-2 or TRBV6-3 and TRBJ1-1; tentatively, D is TRBD1 (6 bases). This CDR3 has 15 amino acids. Germline lookup yields CDR1 MNHEY and CDR2 SVGEGT. Trimming pared 6 bases from V and 1 base from J, leaving 15 bases between. Written as DNA, the CDR3 is TGTGCCAGCAGAAACAGGGACCGAAAGAACACTGAAGCTTTCTTT. Protein: CASRNRDRKNTEAFF.

As for this clonotype: Given a much more abundant clone one base away, this may be a read error. The rearrangement links TRBV29-1 to TRBJ2-5, with 12 bases that match TRBD2. The CDR3 length is 14 residues. Trimming cost V 7 bases and J 2 bases; bases outside gene matches: 5. The V gene's germline CDR1 is SQVTM and CDR2 ANQGSEA. The CDR3 DNA reads as TGCAGCGCTGCAGGGACTAGCGGGCAAGAGACCCAGTACTTC. Its translation is CSAAGTSGQETQYF.

This chain joins TRBV7-8 and TRBJ2-7; D call uncertain. This CDR3 has 15 amino acids. V was shortened by 5 bases and J by 3 bases, with 17 bases between the two germline ends. Germline values: CDR1 SGHVS, CDR2 FQNEAQ. The CDR3 spells CASSPLAHLDYEQYF. CDR3 bases: TGTGCCAGCAGCCCCCTGGCCCACCTCGACTACGAGCAGTACTTC.

This chain uses TRBV4-3 with TRBJ2-3, with 8 bases that match TRBD2. Germline values: CDR1 LGHNA, CDR2 YSLEER. The CDR3 spans 15 residues. With 3 bases clipped from V and 0 bases from J, the junction kept 2 bases outside the gene matches. As DNA, the CDR3 is TGCGCCAGCAGCCACACTAGCGGTAGCACAGATACGCAGTATTTT. It is translated as CASSHTSGSTDTQYF.

The sample holds a few counts of this clonotype. The chain has TRBV28 and TRBJ2-6; 7 bases match TRBD1. Germline V gene data show CDR1 as MDHEN and CDR2 as SYDVKM. Losses at the gene ends were 7 bases for V and 2 bases for J; bases not matched to a gene: 5. The CDR3 sequence is 15 residues long. The CDR3 region is CASTRQGAGANVLTF. The CDR3, as DNA: TGTGCCAGCACCCGACAGGGAGCTGGGGCCAACGTCCTGACTTTC.